This TCR beta chain was obtained from a study of T-cell reconstitution after alpha-beta-depleted transplantation in children (dated by TCRdb to the mid-2010s). Turning to the overall study: Using TCR repertoire profiling, the study quantitatively followed how T-cell immune reconstitution unfolded in children after TCRalphabeta/CD19-depleted allogeneic hematopoietic cell transplantation.

Libraries were made using PCR. The listed sequencing device is Illumina HiSeq 2500. To normalize quantification of the TCRbeta repertoire, the TCR libraries were built with molecular barcoding that relied on unique molecular identifiers. TCRdb reanalyzed the raw reads on its own, using fastp at Q25 for trimming and MiXCR for clone calling, and kept in-frame beta chains. CDR3 protein sequences are deduplicated, and each keeps its most common genes and DNA. The sample data list a few hundred thousand distinct CDR3 sequences, and around 13% of these were observed just once. The ten largest clones represent about 6% of the sample. This clonotype has ten or more counts. Its antigen remains unidentified. Base qualities are not recorded, but no much larger clone differs from it by a single base. The germline V gene provides CDR1 MNHEY and CDR2 SVGEGT. Spanning cysteine to phenylalanine, the CDR3 consists of 13 amino acids. The DNA shown is the 39-base CDR3, in frame from base 1. Trimming takes 8 bases from V and 3 bases from J, and the germline ends sit 12 bases apart.

This TCR was recovered from a human donor who donated a stem cell graft to a child with combined immunodeficiency. The input for sequencing was PBMCs from the stem cell graft donor, taken from the stem cell graft. This sequence uses TRBV6-2 or TRBV6-3 and TRBJ2-3; the D gene is perhaps TRBD1, from 6 matching bases. The CDR3 protein sequence reads: CASGKTGTDTQYF. The bases are TGTGCCAGCGGGAAAACAGGGACAGATACGCAGTATTTT.